Included here is one TCR beta chain sequence, with context. Per the authors' pipeline: Estimates of nucleated cell counts were drawn from the amplification of reference gene primers. The method was immunoSEQ multiplex PCR; TCRdb's version includes in-frame clones alone and lacks a portion of them. D and trimming were read from the DNA, whereas the V and J calls and clone size are those reported in that table. The data hold tens of thousands of clones, with about 82% observed a single time. The data originate from a study of blood T cell repertoires in COVID-19. At the level of the study: Researchers got acute and convalescent COVID-19 samples from the United States, Italy and Spain. T cells, B-cell-depleted T cells, or PBMCs supplied cDNA or gDNA.

Trimming removed 5 bases at V and 4 bases at J, with 7 bases between. There are 12 residues in the CDR3. The germline gives CDR1 KGHDR, CDR2 SFDVKD. The sequence derives from a woman aged 55-70 years with acute or convalescent COVID-19. The V gene is TRBV24-1, the J gene TRBJ1-2; TRBD1 might be the D (6 bases). Sequencing was carried out using peripheral blood. The CDR3 nucleotides read TGTGCCACCAGTGGCAGGGGCTATGGCTACACCTTC. Amino acid sequence: CATSGRGYGYTF.